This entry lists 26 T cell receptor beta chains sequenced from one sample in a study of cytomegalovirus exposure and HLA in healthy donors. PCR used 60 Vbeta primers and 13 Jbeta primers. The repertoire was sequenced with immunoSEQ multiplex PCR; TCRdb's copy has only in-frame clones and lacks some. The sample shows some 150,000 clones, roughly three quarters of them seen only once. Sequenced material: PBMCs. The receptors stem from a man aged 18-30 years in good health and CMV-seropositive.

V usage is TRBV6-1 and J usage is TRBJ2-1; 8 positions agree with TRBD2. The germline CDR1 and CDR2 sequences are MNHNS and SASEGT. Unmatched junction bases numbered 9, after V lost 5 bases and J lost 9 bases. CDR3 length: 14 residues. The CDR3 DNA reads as TGTGCCAGCAGTTGGGAAGCGGGAGCGGGTGAGCAGTTCTTC. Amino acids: CASSWEAGAGEQFF.

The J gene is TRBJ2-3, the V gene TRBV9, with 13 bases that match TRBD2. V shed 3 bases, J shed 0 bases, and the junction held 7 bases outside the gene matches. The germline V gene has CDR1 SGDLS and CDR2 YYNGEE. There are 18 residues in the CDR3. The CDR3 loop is CASSETSGRSHSTDTQYF. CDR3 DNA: TGTGCCAGCAGCGAGACTAGCGGGAGGTCTCATAGCACAGATACGCAGTATTTT.

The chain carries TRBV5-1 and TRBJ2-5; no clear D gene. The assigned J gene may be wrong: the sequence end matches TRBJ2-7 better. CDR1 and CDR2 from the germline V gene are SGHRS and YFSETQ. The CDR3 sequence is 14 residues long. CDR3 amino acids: CASSLNEISYEQYF. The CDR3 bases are TGCGCCAGCAGCTTGAATGAGATCTCCTACGAGCAGTACTTC.

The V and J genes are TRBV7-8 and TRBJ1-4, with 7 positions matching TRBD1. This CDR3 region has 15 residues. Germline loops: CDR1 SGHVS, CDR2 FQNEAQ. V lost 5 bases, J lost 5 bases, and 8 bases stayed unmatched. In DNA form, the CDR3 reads TGTGCCAGCAGCCTGAGGGGGCAGGGGAATGAAAAACTGTTTTTT. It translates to CASSLRGQGNEKLFF.

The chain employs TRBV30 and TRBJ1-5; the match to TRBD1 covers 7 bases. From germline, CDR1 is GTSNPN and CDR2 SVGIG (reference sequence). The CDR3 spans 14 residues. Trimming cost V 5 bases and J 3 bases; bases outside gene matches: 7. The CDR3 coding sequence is TGTGCCTGGGGCCAGGGACAGTCCAATCAGCCCCAGCATTTT. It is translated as CAWGQGQSNQPQHF.

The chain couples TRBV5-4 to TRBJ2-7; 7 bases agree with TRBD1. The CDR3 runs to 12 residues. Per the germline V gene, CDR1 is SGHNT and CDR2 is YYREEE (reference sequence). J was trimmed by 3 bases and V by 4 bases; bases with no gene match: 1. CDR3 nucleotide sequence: TGTGCCAGCAGCCGGGACAGCTACGAGCAGTACTTC. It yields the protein CASSRDSYEQYF.

The CDR3 nucleotides read TGCGCCAGCAGCCCGACAACCCGGGACTCACACAATGAGCAGTTCTTC. It encodes CASSPTTRDSHNEQFF. The V call is TRBV4-1, the J call TRBJ2-1; D is perhaps TRBD2 (6 bases). Germline V gene lookup returns CDR1 MGHRA and CDR2 YSYEKL. V lost 4 bases and J 5 bases, leaving 18 bases between the germline ends. This CDR3 region has 16 residues.

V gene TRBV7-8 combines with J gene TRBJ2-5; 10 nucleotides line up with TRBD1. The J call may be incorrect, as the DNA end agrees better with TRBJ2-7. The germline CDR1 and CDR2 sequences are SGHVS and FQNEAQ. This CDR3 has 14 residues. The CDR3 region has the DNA TGTGCCAGCAGCTGGACAGGGGGGACCTACGAGCAGTACTTC. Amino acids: CASSWTGGTYEQYF.

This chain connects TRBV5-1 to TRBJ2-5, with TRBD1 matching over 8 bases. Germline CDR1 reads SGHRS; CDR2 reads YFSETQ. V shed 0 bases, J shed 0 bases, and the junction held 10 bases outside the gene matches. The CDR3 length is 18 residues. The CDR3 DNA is TGCGCCAGCAGCTTGGTAATTGGCAGGGGGCTGGACCAAGAGACCCAGTACTTC. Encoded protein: CASSLVIGRGLDQETQYF.

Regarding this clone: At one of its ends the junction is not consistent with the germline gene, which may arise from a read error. CDR3 loop: CSSSPVHDTNYGYTF. CDR3 sequence (DNA): TGTTCCAGCAGCCCGGTCCACGACACAAACTATGGCTACACCTTC. The chain has TRBV7-3 and TRBJ1-2, with D unresolved. There are 15 residues in the CDR3. CDR1 and CDR2 from the germline V gene are SGHTA and FQGTGA.

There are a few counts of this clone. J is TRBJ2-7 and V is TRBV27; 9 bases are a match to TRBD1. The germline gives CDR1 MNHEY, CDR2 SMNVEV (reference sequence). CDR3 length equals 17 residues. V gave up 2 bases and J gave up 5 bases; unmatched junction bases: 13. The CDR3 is CASSLGIYPGQGHEQYF. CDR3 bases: TGTGCCAGCAGTTTAGGGATTTACCCGGGACAGGGCCACGAGCAGTACTTC.

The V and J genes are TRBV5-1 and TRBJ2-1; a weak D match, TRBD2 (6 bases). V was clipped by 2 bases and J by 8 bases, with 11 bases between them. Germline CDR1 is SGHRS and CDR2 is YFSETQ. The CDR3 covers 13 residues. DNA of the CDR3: TGCGCCAGCAGCTTTCCGACTAGGGATGAGCAGTTCTTC. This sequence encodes CASSFPTRDEQFF.

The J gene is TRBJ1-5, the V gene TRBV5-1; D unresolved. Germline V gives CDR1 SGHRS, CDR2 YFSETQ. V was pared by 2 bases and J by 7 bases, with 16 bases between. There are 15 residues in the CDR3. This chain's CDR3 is CASSLSGVSGQPQHF. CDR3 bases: TGCGCCAGCAGCTTATCCGGGGTTAGCGGACAGCCCCAGCATTTT.

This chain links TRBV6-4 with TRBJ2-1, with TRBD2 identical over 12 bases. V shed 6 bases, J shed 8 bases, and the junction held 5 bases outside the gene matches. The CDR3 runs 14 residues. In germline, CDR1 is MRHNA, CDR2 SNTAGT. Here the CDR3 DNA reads TGTGCCAGCAGGGACCTAGCGGGAGGGGATGAGCAGTTCTTC. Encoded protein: CASRDLAGGDEQFF.

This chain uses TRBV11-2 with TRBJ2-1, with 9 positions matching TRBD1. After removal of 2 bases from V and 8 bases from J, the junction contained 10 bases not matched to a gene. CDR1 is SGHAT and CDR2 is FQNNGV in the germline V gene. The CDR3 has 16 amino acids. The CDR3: CASSLYRDREFDEQFF. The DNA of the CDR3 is TGTGCCAGCAGCTTATACCGGGACAGGGAGTTCGATGAGCAGTTCTTC.

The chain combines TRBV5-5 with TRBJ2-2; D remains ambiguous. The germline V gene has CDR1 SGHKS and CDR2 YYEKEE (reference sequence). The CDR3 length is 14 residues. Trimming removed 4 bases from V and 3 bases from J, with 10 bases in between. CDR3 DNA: TGTGCCAGCAGCCTACTGACATACACCGGGGAGCTGTTTTTT. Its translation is CASSLLTYTGELFF.

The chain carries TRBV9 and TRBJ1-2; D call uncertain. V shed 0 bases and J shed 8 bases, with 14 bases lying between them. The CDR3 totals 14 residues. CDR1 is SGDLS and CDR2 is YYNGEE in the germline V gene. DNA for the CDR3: TGTGCCAGCAGCGTAGGTCGTGGAACGGAGGGCTACACCTTC. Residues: CASSVGRGTEGYTF. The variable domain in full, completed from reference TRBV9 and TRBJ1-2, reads DSGVTQTPKHLITATGQRVTLRCSPRSGDLSVYWYQQSLDQGLQFLIQYYNGEERAKGNILERFSAQQFPDLHSELNLSSLELGDSALYFCASSVGRGTEGYTFGSGTRLTVV.

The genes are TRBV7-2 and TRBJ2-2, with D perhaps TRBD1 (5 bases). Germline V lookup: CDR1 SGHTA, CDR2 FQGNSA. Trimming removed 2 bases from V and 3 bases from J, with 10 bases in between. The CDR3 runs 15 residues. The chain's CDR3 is CASSLFRADTGELFF. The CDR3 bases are TGTGCCAGCAGCTTATTCAGGGCGGACACCGGGGAGCTGTTTTTT.

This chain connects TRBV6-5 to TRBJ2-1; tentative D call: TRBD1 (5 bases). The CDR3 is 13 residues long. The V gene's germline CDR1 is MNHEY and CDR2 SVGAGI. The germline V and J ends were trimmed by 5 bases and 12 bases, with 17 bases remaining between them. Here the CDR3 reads CASSVDHDTGQFF. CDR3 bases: TGTGCCAGCAGTGTCGACCACGATACAGGGCAGTTCTTC.

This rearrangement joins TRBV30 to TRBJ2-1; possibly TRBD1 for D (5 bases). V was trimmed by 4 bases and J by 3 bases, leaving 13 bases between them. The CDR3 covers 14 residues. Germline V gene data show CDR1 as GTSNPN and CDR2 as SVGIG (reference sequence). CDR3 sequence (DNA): TGTGCCTGGAACGAAGGGGTCGTCTACAATGAGCAGTTCTTC. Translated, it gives CAWNEGVVYNEQFF.

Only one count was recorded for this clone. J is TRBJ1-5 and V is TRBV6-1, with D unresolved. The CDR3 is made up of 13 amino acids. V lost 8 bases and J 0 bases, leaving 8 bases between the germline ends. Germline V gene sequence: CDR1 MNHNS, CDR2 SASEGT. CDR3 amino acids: CASGGSSNQPQHF. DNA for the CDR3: TGTGCCAGCGGCGGGTCTAGCAATCAGCCCCAGCATTTT.

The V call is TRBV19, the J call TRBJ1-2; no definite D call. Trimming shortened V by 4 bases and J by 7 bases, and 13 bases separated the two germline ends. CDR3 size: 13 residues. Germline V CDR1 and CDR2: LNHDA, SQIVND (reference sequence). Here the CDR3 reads CASSTPLPGGYTF. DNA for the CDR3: TGTGCCAGTAGTACCCCCCTACCGGGTGGCTACACCTTC. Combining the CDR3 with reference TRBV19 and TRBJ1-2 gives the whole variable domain DGGITQSPKYLFRKEGQNVTLSCEQNLNHDAMYWYRQDPGQGLRLIYYSQIVNDFQKGDIAEGYSVSREKKESFPLTVTSAQKNPTAFYLCASSTPLPGGYTFGSGTRLTVV.

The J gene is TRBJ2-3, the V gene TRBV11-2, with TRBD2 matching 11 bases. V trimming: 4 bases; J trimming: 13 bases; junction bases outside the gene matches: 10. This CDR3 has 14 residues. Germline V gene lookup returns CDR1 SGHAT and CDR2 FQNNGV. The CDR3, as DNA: TGTGCCAGCAGCTCTTTAGCGGGAGGGCCCTTAAAGTATTTT. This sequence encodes CASSSLAGGPLKYF.

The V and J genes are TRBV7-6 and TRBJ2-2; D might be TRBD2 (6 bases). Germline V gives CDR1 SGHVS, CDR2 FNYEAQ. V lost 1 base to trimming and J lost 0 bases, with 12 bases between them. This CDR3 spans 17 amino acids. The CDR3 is CASSLGGGAANTGELFF. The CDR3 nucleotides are TGTGCCAGCAGCTTAGGGGGCGGGGCGGCGAACACCGGGGAGCTGTTTTTT.

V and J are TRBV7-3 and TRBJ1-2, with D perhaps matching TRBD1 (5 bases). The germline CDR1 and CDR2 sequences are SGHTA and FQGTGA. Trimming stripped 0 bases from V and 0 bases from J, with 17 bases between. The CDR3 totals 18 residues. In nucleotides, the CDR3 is TGTGCCAGCAGCTTAACGGGGGGGGACTTTGCCGCTAACTATGGCTACACCTTC. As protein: CASSLTGGDFAANYGYTF.

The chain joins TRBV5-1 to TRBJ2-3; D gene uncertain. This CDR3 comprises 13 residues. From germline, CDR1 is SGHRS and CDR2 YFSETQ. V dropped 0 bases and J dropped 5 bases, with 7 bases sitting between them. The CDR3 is CASSLGPGDTQYF. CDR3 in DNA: TGCGCCAGCAGCTTGGGCCCGGGAGATACGCAGTATTTT.